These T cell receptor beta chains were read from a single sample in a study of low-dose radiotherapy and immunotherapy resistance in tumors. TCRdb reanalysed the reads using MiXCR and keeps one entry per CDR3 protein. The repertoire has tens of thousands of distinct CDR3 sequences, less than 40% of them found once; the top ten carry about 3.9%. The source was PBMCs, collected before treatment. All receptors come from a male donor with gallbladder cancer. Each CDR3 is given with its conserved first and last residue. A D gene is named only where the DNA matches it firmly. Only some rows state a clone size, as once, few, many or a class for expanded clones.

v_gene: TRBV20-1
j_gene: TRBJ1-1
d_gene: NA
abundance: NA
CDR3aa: CSARRSSTEAFF
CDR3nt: TGCAGTGCTAGGAGGAGTTCCACTGAAGCTTTCTTT

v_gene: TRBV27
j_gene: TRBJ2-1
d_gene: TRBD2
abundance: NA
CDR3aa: CASSLFGSGRAAEQFF
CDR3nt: TGTGCCAGCAGTTTATTTGGGAGCGGGAGGGCTGCTGAGCAGTTCTTC

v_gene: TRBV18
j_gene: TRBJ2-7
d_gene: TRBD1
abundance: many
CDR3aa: CASSQGTGGYEQYF
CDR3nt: TGTGCCAGCTCACAGGGGACAGGGGGCTACGAGCAGTACTTC

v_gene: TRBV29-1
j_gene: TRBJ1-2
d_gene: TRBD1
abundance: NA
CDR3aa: CSVTTGGALGYTF
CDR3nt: TGCAGCGTTACCACAGGGGGCGCCCTGGGCTACACCTTC

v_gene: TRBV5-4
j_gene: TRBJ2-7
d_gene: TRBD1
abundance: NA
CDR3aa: CASSLGLPGGEQYF
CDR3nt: TGTGCCAGCAGCTTGGGATTACCAGGGGGCGAGCAGTACTTC

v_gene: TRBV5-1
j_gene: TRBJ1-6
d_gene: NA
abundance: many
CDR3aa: CASSLRGSGAYNSPLHF
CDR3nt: TGCGCCAGCAGCTTGCGAGGGAGCGGGGCCTATAATTCACCCCTCCACTTT

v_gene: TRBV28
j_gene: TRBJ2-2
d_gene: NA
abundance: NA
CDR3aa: CASTLGGENTGELFF
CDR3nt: TGTGCCAGCACCCTAGGGGGGGAGAACACCGGGGAGCTGTTTTTT

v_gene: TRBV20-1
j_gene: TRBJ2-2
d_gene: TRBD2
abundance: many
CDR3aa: CSARDRTSVTGELFF
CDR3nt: TGCAGTGCTAGAGATCGGACTAGTGTAACCGGGGAGCTGTTTTTT

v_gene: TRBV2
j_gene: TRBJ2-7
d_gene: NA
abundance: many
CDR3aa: CASSAELEQYF
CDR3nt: TGTGCCAGCAGTGCAGAGCTCGAGCAGTACTTC

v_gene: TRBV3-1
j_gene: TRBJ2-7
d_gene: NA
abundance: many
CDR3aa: CASSPGVVLSSYEQYF
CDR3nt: TGTGCCAGCAGCCCCGGAGTGGTGTTAAGCTCCTACGAGCAGTACTTC

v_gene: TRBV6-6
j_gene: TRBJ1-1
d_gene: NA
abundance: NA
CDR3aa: CASTRGRGLNTEAFF
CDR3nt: TGTGCCAGCACCCGAGGGAGGGGGTTGAACACTGAAGCTTTCTTT

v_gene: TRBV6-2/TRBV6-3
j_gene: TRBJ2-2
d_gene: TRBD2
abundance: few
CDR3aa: CASGRLAGGRTGELFF
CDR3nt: TGTGCCAGCGGAAGACTAGCGGGGGGGCGGACCGGGGAGCTGTTTTTT

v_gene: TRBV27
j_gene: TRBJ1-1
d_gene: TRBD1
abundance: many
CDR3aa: CASSVNRGPRMNTEAFF
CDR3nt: TGTGCCAGCAGTGTCAACAGGGGGCCAAGAATGAACACTGAAGCTTTCTTT

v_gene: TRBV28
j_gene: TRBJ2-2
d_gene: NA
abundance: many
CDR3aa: CASSLSVGANGELFF
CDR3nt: TGTGCCAGCAGTTTATCGGTAGGGGCGAACGGGGAGCTGTTTTTT

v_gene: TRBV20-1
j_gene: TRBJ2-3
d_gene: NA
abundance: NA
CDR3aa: CSASAETDTQYF
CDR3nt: TGCAGTGCTAGTGCGGAAACAGATACGCAGTATTTT

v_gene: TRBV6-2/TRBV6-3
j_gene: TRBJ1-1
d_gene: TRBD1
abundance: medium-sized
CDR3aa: CASSVPQGARAEAFF
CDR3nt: TGTGCCAGCAGTGTACCACAGGGGGCTAGGGCTGAAGCTTTCTTT

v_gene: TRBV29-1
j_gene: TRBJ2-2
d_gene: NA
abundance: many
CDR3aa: CSVVGPNTGELFF
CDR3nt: TGCAGCGTCGTGGGACCGAACACCGGGGAGCTGTTTTTT

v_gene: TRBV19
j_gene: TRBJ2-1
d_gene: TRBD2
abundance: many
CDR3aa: CASSKTSGGVYNEQFF
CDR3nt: TGTGCCAGTAGTAAGACTAGCGGGGGGGTTTACAATGAGCAGTTCTTC

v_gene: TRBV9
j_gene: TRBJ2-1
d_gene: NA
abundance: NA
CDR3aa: CASSVSGTGATGEQFF
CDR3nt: TGTGCCAGCAGCGTATCCGGGACCGGTGCGACGGGTGAGCAGTTCTTC

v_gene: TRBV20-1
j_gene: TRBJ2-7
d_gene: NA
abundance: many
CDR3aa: CSASSAVDEQYF
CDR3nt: TGCAGTGCTAGTTCCGCGGTCGACGAGCAGTACTTC

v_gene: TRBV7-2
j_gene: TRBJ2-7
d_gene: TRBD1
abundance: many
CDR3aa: CASSFLTGHEQYF
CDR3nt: TGTGCCAGCAGCTTCCTGACAGGGCACGAGCAGTACTTC

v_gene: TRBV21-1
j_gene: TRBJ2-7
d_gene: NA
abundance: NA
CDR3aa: CASSKLGYEQYF
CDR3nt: TGTGCCAGCAGCAAGCTAGGGTACGAGCAGTACTTC

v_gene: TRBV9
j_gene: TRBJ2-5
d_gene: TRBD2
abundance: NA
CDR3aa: CASSVVPSGEETQYF
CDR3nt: TGTGCCAGCAGCGTAGTCCCTAGCGGGGAAGAGACCCAGTACTTC

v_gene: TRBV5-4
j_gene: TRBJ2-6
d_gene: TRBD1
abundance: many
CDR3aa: CASSRGQNSGANVLTF
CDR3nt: TGTGCCAGCTCCAGGGGGCAAAACTCTGGGGCCAACGTCCTGACTTTC

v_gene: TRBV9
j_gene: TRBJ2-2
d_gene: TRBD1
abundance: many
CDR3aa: CASSRGQGTGELFF
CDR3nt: TGTGCCAGCAGCCGCGGACAGGGGACCGGGGAGCTGTTTTTT

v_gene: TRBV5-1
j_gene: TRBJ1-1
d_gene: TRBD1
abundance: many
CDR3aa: CASSRGTVSTEAFF
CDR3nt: TGCGCCAGCAGCCGAGGGACAGTTAGCACTGAAGCTTTCTTT

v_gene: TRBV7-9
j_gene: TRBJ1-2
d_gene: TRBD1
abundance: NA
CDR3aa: CASSLAGTDYGYTF
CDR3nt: TGTGCCAGCAGCTTAGCCGGGACAGACTATGGCTACACCTTC

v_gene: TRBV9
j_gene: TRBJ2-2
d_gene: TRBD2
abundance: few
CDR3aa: CASNSGTNTGELFF
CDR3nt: TGTGCCAGCAACAGCGGGACGAACACCGGGGAGCTGTTTTTT

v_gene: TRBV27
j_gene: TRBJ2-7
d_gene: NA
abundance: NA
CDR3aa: CASSAGYLEQYF
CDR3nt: TGTGCCAGCAGCGCAGGGTACCTTGAGCAGTACTTC

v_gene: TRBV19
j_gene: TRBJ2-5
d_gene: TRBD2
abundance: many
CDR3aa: CASRRGLEETQYF
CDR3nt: TGTGCCAGTAGAAGGGGACTAGAGGAGACCCAGTACTTC

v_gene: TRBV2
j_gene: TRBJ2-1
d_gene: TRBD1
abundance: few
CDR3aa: CASSPNDRGVFNEQFF
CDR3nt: TGTGCCAGCAGCCCCAACGACAGGGGTGTTTTTAATGAGCAGTTCTTC

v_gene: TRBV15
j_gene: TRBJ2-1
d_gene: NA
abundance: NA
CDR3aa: CATSLVGVFNEQFF
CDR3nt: TGTGCCACCAGTTTGGTGGGAGTGTTCAATGAGCAGTTCTTC

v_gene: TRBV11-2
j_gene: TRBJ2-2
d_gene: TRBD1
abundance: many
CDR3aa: CASSLEGQGANTGELFF
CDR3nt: TGTGCCAGCAGCTTAGAAGGACAGGGGGCGAACACCGGGGAGCTGTTTTTT

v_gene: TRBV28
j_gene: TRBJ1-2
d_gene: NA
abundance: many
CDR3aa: CASSATDYGYTF
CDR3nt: TGTGCCAGCAGCGCGACAGACTATGGCTACACCTTC

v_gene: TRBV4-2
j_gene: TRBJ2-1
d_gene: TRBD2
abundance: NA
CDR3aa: CASSQGTSGGYNEQFF
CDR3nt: TGTGCCAGCAGCCAGGGCACTAGCGGGGGTTACAATGAGCAGTTCTTC

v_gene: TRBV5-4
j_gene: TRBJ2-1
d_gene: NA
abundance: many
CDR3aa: CASSHKLVNEQFF
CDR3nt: TGTGCCAGCAGCCATAAGCTAGTCAATGAGCAGTTCTTC

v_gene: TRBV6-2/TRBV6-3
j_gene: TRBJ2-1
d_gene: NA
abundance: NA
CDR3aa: CASSEMGASYNEQFF
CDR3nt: TGTGCCAGCAGTGAAATGGGAGCCTCCTACAATGAGCAGTTCTTC

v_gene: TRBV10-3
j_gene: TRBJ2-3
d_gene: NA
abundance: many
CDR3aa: CAISESARGQGPDTQYF
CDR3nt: TGTGCCATCAGTGAGTCGGCGAGGGGCCAAGGGCCAGATACGCAGTATTTT

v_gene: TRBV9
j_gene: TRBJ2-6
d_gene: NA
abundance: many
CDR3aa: CASSVGPLASGANVLTF
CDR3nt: TGTGCCAGCAGCGTAGGCCCTCTAGCATCTGGGGCCAACGTCCTGACTTTC

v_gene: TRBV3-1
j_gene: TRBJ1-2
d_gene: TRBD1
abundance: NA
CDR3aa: CASSPQGFGYGYTF
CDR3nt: TGTGCCAGCAGCCCACAGGGGTTTGGGTATGGCTACACCTTC

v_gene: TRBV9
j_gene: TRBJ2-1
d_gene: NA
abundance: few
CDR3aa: CASRRSVASSYNEQFF
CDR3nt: TGTGCCAGCAGGCGCAGTGTGGCGAGCTCCTACAATGAGCAGTTCTTC

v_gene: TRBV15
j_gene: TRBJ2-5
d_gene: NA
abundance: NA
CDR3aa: CATSRGPETQYF
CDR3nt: TGTGCCACCAGCAGGGGTCCAGAGACCCAGTACTTC

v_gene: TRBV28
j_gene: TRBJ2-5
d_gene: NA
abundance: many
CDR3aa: CASSLRQTEETQYF
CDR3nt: TGTGCCAGCAGTTTAAGACAGACTGAAGAGACCCAGTACTTC